The text below deals with one TCR beta chain. The length of the CDR3 is 14 residues. The germline gives CDR1 SGHVS, CDR2 FQNEAQ. V was cut by 2 bases and J by 6 bases, with 10 bases left in between. The record originates from a study of control samples from healthy donors and cancer patients. Data came from immunoSEQ multiplex PCR; TCRdb stores just in-frame clones and leaves some out. Of around 120,000 clones in the sample, approximately 88% are singletons; the top ten hold roughly 3.2%. The sequence derives from a middle-aged man in good health. The chain uses TRBV7-8 and TRBJ2-2; D is possibly TRBD2 (5 bases). Sequenced material: blood. The DNA of the CDR3 is TGTGCCAGCAGCTTACGCACGGGATCCGGGGAGCTGTTTTTT. This sequence encodes CASSLRTGSGELFF.